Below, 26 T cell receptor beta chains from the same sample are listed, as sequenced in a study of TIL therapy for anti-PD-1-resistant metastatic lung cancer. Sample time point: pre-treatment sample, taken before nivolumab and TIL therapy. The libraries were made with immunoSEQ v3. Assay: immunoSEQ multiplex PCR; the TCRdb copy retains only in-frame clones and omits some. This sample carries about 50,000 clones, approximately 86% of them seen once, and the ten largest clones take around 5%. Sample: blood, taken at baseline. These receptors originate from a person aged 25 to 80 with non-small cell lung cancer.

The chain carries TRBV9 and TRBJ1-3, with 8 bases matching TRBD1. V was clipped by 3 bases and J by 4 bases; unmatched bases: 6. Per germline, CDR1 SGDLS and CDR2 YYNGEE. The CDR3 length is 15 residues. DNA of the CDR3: TGTGCCAGCAGCGGACAGGGGTTAGGAGGAAACACCATATATTTT. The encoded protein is CASSGQGLGGNTIYF. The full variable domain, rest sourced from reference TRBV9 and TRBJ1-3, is DSGVTQTPKHLITATGQRVTLRCSPRSGDLSVYWYQQSLDQGLQFLIQYYNGEERAKGNILERFSAQQFPDLHSELNLSSLELGDSALYFCASSGQGLGGNTIYFGEGSWLTVV.

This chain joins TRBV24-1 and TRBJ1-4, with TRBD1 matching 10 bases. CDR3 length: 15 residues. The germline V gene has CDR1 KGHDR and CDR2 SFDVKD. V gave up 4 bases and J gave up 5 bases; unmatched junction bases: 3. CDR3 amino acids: CATSDTGQGNEKLFF. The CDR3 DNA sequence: TGTGCCACCAGTGACACGGGACAGGGGAATGAAAAACTGTTTTTT.

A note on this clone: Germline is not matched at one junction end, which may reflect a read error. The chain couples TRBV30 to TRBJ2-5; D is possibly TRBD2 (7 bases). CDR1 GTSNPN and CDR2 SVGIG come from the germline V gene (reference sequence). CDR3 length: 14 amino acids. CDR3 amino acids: CAWSRGGGQGTQYF. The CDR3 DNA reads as TGTGCCTGGAGTAGGGGCGGGGGCCAAGGGACCCAGTACTTC.

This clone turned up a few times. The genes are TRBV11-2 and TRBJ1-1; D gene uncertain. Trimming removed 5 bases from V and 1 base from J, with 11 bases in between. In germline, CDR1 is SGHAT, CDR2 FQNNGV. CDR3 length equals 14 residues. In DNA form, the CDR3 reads TGTGCCAGCAGCCCGGGATTTAGGAACACTGAAGCTTTCTTT. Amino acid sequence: CASSPGFRNTEAFF.

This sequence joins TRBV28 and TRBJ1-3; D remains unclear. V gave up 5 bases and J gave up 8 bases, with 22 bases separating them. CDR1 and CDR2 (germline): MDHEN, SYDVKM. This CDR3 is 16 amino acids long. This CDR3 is CASSTPTAGSGHTIYF. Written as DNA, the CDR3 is TGTGCCAGCAGTACGCCGACCGCGGGCTCCGGTCACACCATATATTTT. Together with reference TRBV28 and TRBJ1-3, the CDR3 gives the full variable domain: DVKVTQSSRYLVKRTGEKVFLECVQDMDHENMFWYRQDPGLGLRLIYFSYDVKMKEKGDIPEGYSVSREKKERFSLILESASTNQTSMYLCASSTPTAGSGHTIYFGEGSWLTVV.

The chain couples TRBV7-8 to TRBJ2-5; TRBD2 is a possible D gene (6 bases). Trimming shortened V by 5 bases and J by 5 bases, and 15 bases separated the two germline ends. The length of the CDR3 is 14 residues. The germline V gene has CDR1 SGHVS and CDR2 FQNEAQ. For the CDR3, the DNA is TGTGCCAGCAGCGGAGGGACGGCGAAGGAGACCCAGTACTTC. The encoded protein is CASSGGTAKETQYF.

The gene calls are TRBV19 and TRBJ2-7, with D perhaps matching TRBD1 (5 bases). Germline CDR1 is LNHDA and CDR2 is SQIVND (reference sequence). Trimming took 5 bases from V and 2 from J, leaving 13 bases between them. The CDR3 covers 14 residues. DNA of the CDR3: TGTGCCAGTAGTCCAGGGTCCGCACCCTACGAGCAGTACTTC. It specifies CASSPGSAPYEQYF.

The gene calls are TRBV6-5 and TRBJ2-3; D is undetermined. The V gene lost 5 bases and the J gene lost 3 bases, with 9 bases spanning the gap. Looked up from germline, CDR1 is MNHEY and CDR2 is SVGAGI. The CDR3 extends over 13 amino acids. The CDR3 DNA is TGTGCCAGCAGTCCCCCACAGACAGATACGCAGTATTTT. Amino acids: CASSPPQTDTQYF.

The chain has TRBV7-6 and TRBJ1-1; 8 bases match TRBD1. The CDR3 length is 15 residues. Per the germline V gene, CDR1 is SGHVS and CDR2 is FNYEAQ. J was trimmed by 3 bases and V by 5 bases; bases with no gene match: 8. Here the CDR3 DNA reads TGTGCCAGCAGCCCCTATCAGGGGGCGGACACTGAAGCTTTCTTT. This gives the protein CASSPYQGADTEAFF.

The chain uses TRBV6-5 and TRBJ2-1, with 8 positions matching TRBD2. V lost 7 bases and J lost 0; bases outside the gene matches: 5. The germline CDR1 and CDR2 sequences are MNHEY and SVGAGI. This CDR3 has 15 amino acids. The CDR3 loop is CASNLAGPSYNEQFF. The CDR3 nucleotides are TGTGCCAGCAACTTAGCGGGACCCTCCTACAATGAGCAGTTCTTC.

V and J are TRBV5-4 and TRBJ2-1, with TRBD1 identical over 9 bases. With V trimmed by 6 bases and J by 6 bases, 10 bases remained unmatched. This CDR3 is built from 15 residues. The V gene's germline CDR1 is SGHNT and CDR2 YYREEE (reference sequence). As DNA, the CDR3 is TGTGCCAGCACTCCGGCCGGGGGACAGGGCAATGAGCAGTTCTTC. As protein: CASTPAGGQGNEQFF.

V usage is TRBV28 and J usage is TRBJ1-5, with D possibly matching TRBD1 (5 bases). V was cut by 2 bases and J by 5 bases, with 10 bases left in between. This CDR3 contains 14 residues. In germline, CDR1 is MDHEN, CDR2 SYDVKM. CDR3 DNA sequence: TGTGCCAGCAGTTTACCTACAGGATATCAGCCCCAGCATTTT. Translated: CASSLPTGYQPQHF. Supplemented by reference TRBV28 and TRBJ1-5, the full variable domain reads DVKVTQSSRYLVKRTGEKVFLECVQDMDHENMFWYRQDPGLGLRLIYFSYDVKMKEKGDIPEGYSVSREKKERFSLILESASTNQTSMYLCASSLPTGYQPQHFGDGTRLSIL.

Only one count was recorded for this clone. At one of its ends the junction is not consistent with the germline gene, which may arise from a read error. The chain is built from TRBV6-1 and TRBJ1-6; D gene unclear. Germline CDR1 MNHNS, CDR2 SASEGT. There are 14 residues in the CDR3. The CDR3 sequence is CASREDDLGFTLHF. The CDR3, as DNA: TGTGCCAGCAGGGAAGATGACTTGGGGTTCACCCTCCACTTT.

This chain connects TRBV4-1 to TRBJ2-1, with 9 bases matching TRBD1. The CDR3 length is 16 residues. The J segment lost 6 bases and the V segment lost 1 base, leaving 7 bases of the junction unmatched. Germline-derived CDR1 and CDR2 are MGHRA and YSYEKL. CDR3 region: CASSQAGTGLVNEQFF. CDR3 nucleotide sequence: TGCGCCAGCAGCCAAGCCGGGACAGGGCTTGTCAATGAGCAGTTCTTC.

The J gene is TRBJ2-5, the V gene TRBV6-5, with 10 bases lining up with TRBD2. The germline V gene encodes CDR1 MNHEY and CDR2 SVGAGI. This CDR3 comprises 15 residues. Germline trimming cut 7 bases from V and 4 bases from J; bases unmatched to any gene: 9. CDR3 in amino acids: CASNPAGGLIETQYF. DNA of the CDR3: TGTGCCAGCAACCCAGCGGGAGGGCTAATAGAGACCCAGTACTTC.

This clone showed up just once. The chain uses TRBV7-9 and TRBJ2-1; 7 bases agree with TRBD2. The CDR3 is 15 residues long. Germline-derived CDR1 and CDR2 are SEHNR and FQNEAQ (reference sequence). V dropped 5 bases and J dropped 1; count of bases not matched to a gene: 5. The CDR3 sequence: CASSRLAGSYNEQFF. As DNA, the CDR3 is TGTGCCAGCAGCAGACTAGCTGGGTCCTACAATGAGCAGTTCTTC. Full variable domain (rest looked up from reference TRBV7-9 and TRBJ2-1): DTGVSQNPRHKITKRGQNVTFRCDPISEHNRLYWYRQTLGQGPEFLTYFQNEAQLEKSRLLSDRFSAERPKGSFSTLEIQRTEQGDSAMYLCASSRLAGSYNEQFFGPGTRLTVL.

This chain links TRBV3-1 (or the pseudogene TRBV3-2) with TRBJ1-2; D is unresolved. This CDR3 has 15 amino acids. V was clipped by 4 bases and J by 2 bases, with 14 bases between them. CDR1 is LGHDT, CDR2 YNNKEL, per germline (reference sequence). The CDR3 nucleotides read TGTGCCAGCAGCCTGCAGACTCCGCCCAACTATGGCTACACCTTC. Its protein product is CASSLQTPPNYGYTF.

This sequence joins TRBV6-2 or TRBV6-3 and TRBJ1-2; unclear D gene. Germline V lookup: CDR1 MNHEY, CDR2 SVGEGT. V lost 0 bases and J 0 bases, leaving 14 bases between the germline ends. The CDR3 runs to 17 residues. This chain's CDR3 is CASSYSLSTVSNYGYTF. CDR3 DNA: TGTGCCAGCAGTTACTCCCTCTCGACGGTGTCTAACTATGGCTACACCTTC.

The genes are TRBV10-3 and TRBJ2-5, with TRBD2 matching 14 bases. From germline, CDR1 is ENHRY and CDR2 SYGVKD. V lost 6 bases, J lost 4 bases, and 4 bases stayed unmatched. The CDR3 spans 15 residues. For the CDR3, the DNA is TGTGCCATCAGCTTGGGACTAGCGGGGGTAGAGACCCAGTACTTC. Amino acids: CAISLGLAGVETQYF.

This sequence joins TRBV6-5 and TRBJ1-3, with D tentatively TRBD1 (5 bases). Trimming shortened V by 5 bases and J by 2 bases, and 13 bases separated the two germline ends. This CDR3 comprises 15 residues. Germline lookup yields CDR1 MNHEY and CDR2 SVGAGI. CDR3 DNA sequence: TGTGCCAGCAGTAGGGACCGGGGGGCTGGAAACACCATATATTTT. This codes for CASSRDRGAGNTIYF.

The CDR3 region has the DNA TGTGCCAGCAGTTACGGGGGGGGCGGGACGACAGATACGCAGTATTTT. Translating gives CASSYGGGGTTDTQYF. The chain joins TRBV6-5 to TRBJ2-3, with TRBD2 as a possible D gene (7 bases). Germline CDR1 is MNHEY and CDR2 is SVGAGI. The CDR3 spans 16 residues. Trimming stripped 2 bases from V and 3 bases from J, with 15 bases between.

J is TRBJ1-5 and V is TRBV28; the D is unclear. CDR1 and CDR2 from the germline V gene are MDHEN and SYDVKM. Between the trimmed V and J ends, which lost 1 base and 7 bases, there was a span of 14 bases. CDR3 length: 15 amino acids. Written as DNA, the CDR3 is TGTGCCAGCAGTTTATCCGCTCTCGAGGGCCAGCCCCAGCATTTT. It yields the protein CASSLSALEGQPQHF.

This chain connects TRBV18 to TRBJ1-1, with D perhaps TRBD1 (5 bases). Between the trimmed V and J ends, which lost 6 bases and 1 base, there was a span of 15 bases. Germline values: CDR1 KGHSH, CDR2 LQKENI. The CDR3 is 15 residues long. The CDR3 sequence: CASSPGQGKNTEAFF. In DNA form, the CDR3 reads TGTGCCAGCTCCCCCGGTCAGGGAAAGAACACTGAAGCTTTCTTT. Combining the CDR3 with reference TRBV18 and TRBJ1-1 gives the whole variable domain NAGVMQNPRHLVRRRGQEARLRCSPMKGHSHVYWYRQLPEEGLKFMVYLQKENIIDESGMPKERFSAEFPKEGPSILRIQQVVRGDSAAYFCASSPGQGKNTEAFFGQGTRLTVV.

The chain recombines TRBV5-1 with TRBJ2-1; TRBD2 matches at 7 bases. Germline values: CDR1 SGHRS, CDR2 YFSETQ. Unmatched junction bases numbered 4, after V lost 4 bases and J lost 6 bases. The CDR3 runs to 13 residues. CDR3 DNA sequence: TGCGCCAGCAGCACCCGGGAGGTCAATGAGCAGTTCTTC. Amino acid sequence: CASSTREVNEQFF.

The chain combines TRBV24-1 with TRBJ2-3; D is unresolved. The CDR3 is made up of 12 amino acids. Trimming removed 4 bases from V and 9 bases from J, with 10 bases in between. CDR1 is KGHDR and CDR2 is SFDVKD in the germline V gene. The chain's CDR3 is CATSDDVATQYF. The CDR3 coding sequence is TGTGCCACCAGTGACGACGTAGCAACGCAGTATTTT.

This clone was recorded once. The CDR3 DNA reads as TGTGCCAGCTTCATGGCCGGGCTGAACACTGAAGCTTTCTTT. This encodes CASFMAGLNTEAFF. The V and J genes are TRBV6-5 and TRBJ1-1; D gene unclear. The V gene lost 8 bases and the J gene lost 0 bases, with 13 bases spanning the gap. The CDR3 has 14 residues. CDR1 and CDR2 from the germline V gene are MNHEY and SVGAGI.